The 24 T cell receptor beta chains below all came from one sample that was sequenced in a study of T-cell reconstitution after alpha-beta-depleted transplantation in children. Preparing the TCRbeta library involved the use of unique molecular identifiers. TCRdb fed the PCR reads into MiXCR, producing one record per CDR3 protein. The profile shows some 240,000 distinct CDR3 sequences, 9% to 10% of them singletons. Material: PBMCs from the stem cell graft donor, obtained from the stem cell graft. The receptors derive from a human donor who donated a stem cell graft to a child with SCID.

The chain couples TRBV18 to TRBJ2-1; a weak D match, TRBD1 (5 bases). Trimming took off 6 bases at V and 5 bases at J, with 14 bases between the two ends. The CDR3 is made up of 14 amino acids. The germline V gene has CDR1 KGHSH and CDR2 LQKENI. Here the CDR3 DNA reads TGTGCCAGCTCCCTCACGCAGGGAAACAATGAGCAGTTCTTC. It yields the protein CASSLTQGNNEQFF.

This clonotype showed up many times. The CDR3 here is CSARDIGSNYGYTF. The DNA for the CDR3 is TGCAGTGCTAGAGATATAGGGAGTAACTATGGCTACACCTTC. This chain joins TRBV20-1 and TRBJ1-2, with unresolved D. CDR3 length: 14 amino acids. Looked up from germline, CDR1 is DFQATT and CDR2 is SNEGSKA (reference sequence). Trimming shortened V by 0 bases and J by 1 base, and 9 bases separated the two germline ends.

This clonotype has a count of ten or more. The chain joins TRBV7-2 to TRBJ2-2; 8 bases are shared with TRBD2. Germline loops: CDR1 SGHTA, CDR2 FQGNSA. The CDR3 is made up of 15 amino acids. The V segment lost 6 bases and the J segment 5 bases; nucleotides outside the gene matches: 8. The CDR3 spells CASSPRPGGTGELFF. The CDR3 nucleotides read TGTGCCAGCAGTCCCCGCCCGGGGGGGACCGGGGAGCTGTTTTTT.

At least ten counts were recorded for this clonotype. The V call is TRBV4-2, the J call TRBJ1-4; D is unresolved. This CDR3 has 17 amino acids. V was trimmed by 1 base and J by 1 base, leaving 13 bases between them. Germline CDR1 LGHNA, CDR2 YNFKEQ. The CDR3 DNA reads TGTGCCAGCAGCCAAGTAGGAGAGGGTCGAACTAATGAAAAACTGTTTTTT. This gives the protein CASSQVGEGRTNEKLFF.

This clonotype has ten or more counts. V usage is TRBV12-3 or TRBV12-4 and J usage is TRBJ1-6; D not certain. V was clipped by 5 bases and J by 8 bases, with 7 bases between them. The CDR3 sequence is 12 residues long. The CDR3 protein is CASSLPYSPLHF. The CDR3 DNA sequence: TGTGCCAGCAGTCTTCCGTATTCACCCCTCCACTTT.

This clonotype was seen many times. The gene calls are TRBV7-3 and TRBJ2-3, with 10 nucleotides matching TRBD2. Losses at the gene ends were 5 bases for V and 2 bases for J; bases not matched to a gene: 13. Per the germline V gene, CDR1 is SGHTA and CDR2 is FQGTGA. The CDR3 is made up of 18 amino acids. For the CDR3, the DNA is TGTGCCAGCAGCCTCCTGGTAGCGGGGGGCCTATCCACAGATACGCAGTATTTT. Translation: CASSLLVAGGLSTDTQYF.

This clonotype was seen a few times. V and J are TRBV30 and TRBJ1-5, with D maybe TRBD1 (6 bases). V was pared by 2 bases and J by 3 bases, with 8 bases between. The CDR3 sequence is 13 residues long. Germline V lookup: CDR1 GTSNPN, CDR2 SVGIG (reference sequence). In nucleotides, the CDR3 is TGTGCCTGGAGTAGGGGGGTCAATCAGCCCCAGCATTTT. Protein sequence: CAWSRGVNQPQHF.

At least ten counts were recorded for this clonotype. The chain is built from TRBV11-2 and TRBJ2-3, with a tentative D call TRBD1 (6 bases). Deletions cut 0 bases from V and 0 bases from J, with 7 bases between. The CDR3 consists of 15 residues. Germline assignment: CDR1 SGHAT and CDR2 FQNNGV. The CDR3, as DNA: TGTGCCAGCAGCTTAGAGGACAGAAGCACAGATACGCAGTATTTT. Protein: CASSLEDRSTDTQYF.

This clonotype was seen repeatedly, ten times or more. The V gene is TRBV27, the J gene TRBJ2-2; D is unresolved. Germline V gene sequence: CDR1 MNHEY, CDR2 SMNVEV (reference sequence). CDR3 length: 13 residues. Trimming pared 6 bases from V and 6 bases from J, leaving 11 bases between. The CDR3 DNA reads as TGTGCCAGCAGACGAGCTCAGGCCGGGGAGCTGTTTTTT. Amino acids: CASRRAQAGELFF.

This clonotype appeared many times. This chain connects TRBV5-6 to TRBJ1-1; D is perhaps TRBD1 (6 bases). V lost 4 bases and J 8 bases, leaving 15 bases between the germline ends. CDR1 is SGHDT and CDR2 is YYEEEE in the germline V gene. The CDR3 has 13 amino acids. The DNA of the CDR3 is TGTGCCAGCAGCCCAATGGACAGTCCGGAAGCTTTCTTT. It translates to CASSPMDSPEAFF.

This clonotype was picked up many times. This rearrangement joins TRBV27 to TRBJ1-1; TRBD1 aligns across 8 bases. J gave up 7 bases and V 5 bases, and 9 bases lay outside the gene matches. The CDR3 contains 14 residues. CDR1 is MNHEY and CDR2 is SMNVEV in the germline V gene (reference sequence). The CDR3 is CASSLLHRGSEAFF. The CDR3 DNA is TGTGCCAGCAGTCTCCTCCACAGGGGGAGTGAAGCTTTCTTT.

This clonotype was detected many times. This chain joins TRBV5-1 and TRBJ2-5; 7 bases match TRBD2. Germline values: CDR1 SGHRS, CDR2 YFSETQ. The CDR3 is made up of 14 amino acids. V gave up 0 bases and J gave up 1 base; unmatched junction bases: 0. The CDR3 here is CASSLAGGQETQYF. The CDR3 DNA reads TGCGCCAGCAGCTTGGCGGGGGGCCAAGAGACCCAGTACTTC.

This clonotype was seen only a few times. The chain uses TRBV12-3 or TRBV12-4 and TRBJ2-5, with 10 nucleotides matching TRBD2. This CDR3 region has 14 residues. The ends lost 3 bases at V and 4 bases at J; junction bases unmatched: 2. The CDR3 loop is CASSLASGRETQYF. The CDR3 bases are TGTGCCAGCAGTTTGGCTAGCGGGAGAGAGACCCAGTACTTC.

This clonotype was detected many times. The rearrangement uses TRBV12-3 or TRBV12-4 and TRBJ1-2; unclear D gene. The length of the CDR3 is 13 residues. V was trimmed by 6 bases and J by 2 bases, leaving 10 bases between them. The DNA of the CDR3 is TGTGCCAGCAGCTTGGGCCAAAACTATGGCTACACCTTC. Its protein product is CASSLGQNYGYTF.

This clonotype was counted many times. The chain carries TRBV6-6 and TRBJ1-1; D ambiguous. CDR1 MNHNY and CDR2 SVGAGI come from the germline V gene (reference sequence). Trimming removed 6 bases from V and 2 bases from J, with 10 bases in between. The CDR3 sequence is 13 residues long. CDR3 sequence (DNA): TGTGCCAGCAGAACCACGACAAACACTGAAGCTTTCTTT. Translating gives CASRTTTNTEAFF.

In its sample, this clonotype was seen many times. J is TRBJ2-6 and V is TRBV5-1; D gene ambiguous. CDR1 is SGHRS and CDR2 is YFSETQ in the germline V gene. The CDR3 runs to 14 residues. The ends were cut back, 2 bases at V and 2 bases at J, with 5 bases in the middle. CDR3 region: CASSLRAGANVLTF. DNA for the CDR3: TGCGCCAGCAGCTTAAGGGCTGGGGCCAACGTCCTGACTTTC.

This clonotype was counted ten times or more. The J gene is TRBJ1-2, the V gene TRBV30; no clear D. Germline values: CDR1 GTSNPN, CDR2 SVGIG (reference sequence). The CDR3 extends over 11 amino acids. Trimming took 2 bases from V and 8 from J, leaving 9 bases between them. The CDR3 loop is CAWSSLVGYTF. In DNA, the CDR3 is TGTGCCTGGAGTAGTTTAGTAGGCTACACCTTC. The full variable domain, in which reference TRBV30 and TRBJ1-2 provide the parts outside the CDR3, is SQTIHQWPATLVQPVGSPLSLECTVEGTSNPNLYWYRQAAGRGLQLLFYSVGIGQISSEVPQNLSASRPQDRQFILSSKKLLLSDSGFYLCAWSSLVGYTFGSGTRLTVV.

This clonotype was seen a handful of times. This chain links TRBV7-2 with TRBJ2-6; D call uncertain. In germline, CDR1 is SGHTA, CDR2 FQGNSA. This CDR3 comprises 12 residues. The germline V and J ends were trimmed by 5 bases and 3 bases, with 2 bases remaining between them. CDR3 protein: CASSGGANVLTF. As DNA, the CDR3 is TGTGCCAGCAGCGGTGGGGCCAACGTCCTGACTTTC.

CDR3 sequence reads: CSVEGARDSGEKLFF. The CDR3, as DNA: TGCAGCGTTGAAGGAGCACGGGACAGCGGGGAAAAACTGTTTTTT. V usage is TRBV29-1 and J usage is TRBJ1-4; 7 nucleotides agree with TRBD1. Germline lookup yields CDR1 SQVTM and CDR2 ANQGSEA. The CDR3 length is 15 residues. The V gene end was trimmed by 1 base and the J gene end by 8 bases; junction bases not matched to a gene: 10.

This clonotype has a count of ten or more. The V call is TRBV20-1, the J call TRBJ2-1; TRBD1 might be the D (6 bases). Germline loops: CDR1 DFQATT, CDR2 SNEGSKA (reference sequence). The CDR3 has 14 residues. V lost 3 bases and J 5 bases, leaving 14 bases between the germline ends. The CDR3: CSARRQDLDNEQFF. CDR3 sequence (DNA): TGCAGTGCTAGGAGACAGGACCTGGACAATGAGCAGTTCTTC.

The chain combines TRBV20-1 with TRBJ1-1; D is ambiguous. Germline-derived CDR1 and CDR2 are DFQATT and SNEGSKA (reference sequence). V shed 6 bases and J shed 1 base, with 12 bases lying between them. The CDR3 sequence is 13 residues long. The CDR3 DNA reads TGCAGTGCCCGGACCTATAGGAACACTGAAGCTTTCTTT. This codes for CSARTYRNTEAFF.

There are many counts of this clonotype. CDR3 DNA: TGCGCCAGCAGCCAAGGGGGCAGGGGGTCTCGGAATTCACCCCTCCACTTT. Translating gives CASSQGGRGSRNSPLHF. The chain recombines TRBV4-1 with TRBJ1-6, with 7 bases fitting TRBD1. The germline V gene has CDR1 MGHRA and CDR2 YSYEKL. The CDR3 totals 17 residues. The trim removed 1 base at V and 7 bases at J, leaving 10 bases unmatched.

This clonotype came up many times. DNA for the CDR3: TGTGCCACCAGTGGAGGGGTGTGGGGCTACACCTTC. It translates to CATSGGVWGYTF. The V and J genes are TRBV24-1 and TRBJ1-2, with D perhaps TRBD1 (5 bases). CDR1 and CDR2 (germline): KGHDR, SFDVKD. Trimming removed 5 bases from V and 8 bases from J, with 11 bases in between. The CDR3 extends over 12 amino acids.

This clonotype was counted at least ten times. This chain uses TRBV15 with TRBJ2-1; D perhaps matches TRBD1 (5 bases). The V end lost 0 bases, the J end lost 6 bases, and 9 bases lay between the germline ends. Germline V gives CDR1 LNHNV, CDR2 YYDKDF (reference sequence). The CDR3 has 14 residues. CDR3 DNA: TGTGCCACCAGCAGAGACGCAGGGTCCAATGAGCAGTTCTTC. Translation gives CATSRDAGSNEQFF.